The sequence of this TCR beta chain was determined in a study of blood T cell repertoires in COVID-19. Source study methods: Estimates of nucleated cell counts were drawn from the amplification of reference gene primers. Produced via immunoSEQ multiplex PCR; TCRdb's table is partial and in-frame only. The V and J calls and the clone size are those of that table, but D and trimming were determined from the DNA. Of about 440,000 clones in the sample, about 91% were seen once. This CDR3 region has 13 residues. Germline V gene lookup returns CDR1 SGHAT and CDR2 FQDESV (reference sequence). The sequencing sample was made of peripheral blood. The chain joins TRBV11-1 to TRBJ1-2, with 7 positions matching TRBD1. This receptor was obtained from a woman in her 50s with COVID-19, enrolled during active disease. CDR3 DNA sequence: TGTAATGGCCCGGACAGGAAGGGTGATGGCTACACCTTC. Its protein product is CNGPDRKGDGYTF.